The clone carrying this TCR beta chain was detected only a few times. Its antigen remains unidentified. This record comes from a study of cytomegalovirus exposure and HLA in healthy donors. In the study overall: Of about 390 genotyped donors, roughly 76% grouped in the Caucasian-associated ancestry cluster. Study results and limitations: CMV serostatus was the only recorded immune exposure for donors. In vitro checks showed that three CMV-associated chains really do target CMV antigens.

V lost 3 bases and J 5 bases, leaving 12 bases between the germline ends. Per the germline V gene, CDR1 is MNHEY and CDR2 is SVGAGI. CDR3 size: 14 residues. It was with 60 Vbeta and 13 Jbeta primers that the PCR ran. Sequenced by immunoSEQ multiplex PCR; TCRdb stores in-frame clones only, minus some. Among approximately 95,000 clones listed, around 84% were seen once. The material sequenced was PBMCs. This sequence was found in a middle-aged woman in good health and CMV-seropositive. The chain employs TRBV6-5 and TRBJ2-3; tentatively, D is TRBD2 (5 bases). The CDR3 is CASSYRWAGDTQYF. CDR3 nucleotides: TGTGCCAGCAGTTATAGGTGGGCGGGAGATACGCAGTATTTT.